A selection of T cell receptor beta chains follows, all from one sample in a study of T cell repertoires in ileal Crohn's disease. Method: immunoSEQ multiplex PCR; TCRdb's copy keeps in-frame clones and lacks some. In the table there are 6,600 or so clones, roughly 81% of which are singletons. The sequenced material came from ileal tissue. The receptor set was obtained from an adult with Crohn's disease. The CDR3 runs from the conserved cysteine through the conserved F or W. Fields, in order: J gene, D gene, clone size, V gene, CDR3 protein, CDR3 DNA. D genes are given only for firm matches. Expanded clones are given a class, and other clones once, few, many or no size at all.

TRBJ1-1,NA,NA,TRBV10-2,CASRDLGTEAFF,TGCGCCAGCAGAGACCTGGGCACTGAAGCTTTCTTT
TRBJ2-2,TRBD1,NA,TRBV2,CASKSAGGTNTGELFF,TGTGCCAGCAAGTCTGCAGGGGGTACGAACACCGGGGAGCTGTTTTTT
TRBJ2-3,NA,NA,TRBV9,CASSVGGTDTQYF,TGTGCCAGCAGCGTAGGAGGGACAGATACGCAGTATTTT
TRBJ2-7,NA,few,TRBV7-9,CASTPLYEQYF,TGTGCCAGCACCCCTCTTTACGAGCAGTACTTC
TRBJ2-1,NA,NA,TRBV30,CAWSAYNEQFF,TGTGCCTGGAGTGCCTACAATGAGCAGTTCTTC
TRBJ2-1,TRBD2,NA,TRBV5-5,CASSLGLAASDNEQFF,TGTGCCAGCAGCTTGGGACTAGCGGCCTCCGACAATGAGCAGTTCTTC
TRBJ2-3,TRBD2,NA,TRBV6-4,CASSPGLASIDTQYF,TGTGCCAGCAGCCCGGGACTAGCATCCATCGATACGCAGTATTTT
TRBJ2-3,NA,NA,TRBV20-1,CRGKGDTQYF,TGCAGGGGCAAGGGAGATACGCAGTATTTT
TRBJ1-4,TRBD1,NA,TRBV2,CASSAGKQGAAHEEKLFF,TGTGCCAGCAGTGCGGGGAAACAGGGGGCGGCCCACGAAGAAAAACTGTTTTTT
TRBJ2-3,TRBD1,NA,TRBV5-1,CASSARQGRLSDTQYF,TGCGCCAGCAGCGCAAGACAGGGTCGTTTGTCGGATACGCAGTATTTT
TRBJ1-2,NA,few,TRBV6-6,CASSETGRGGYTF,TGTGCCAGCAGCGAAACCGGACGAGGTGGCTACACCTTC
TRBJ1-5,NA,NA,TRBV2,CASSPTPRAAQPQHF,TGTGCCAGCAGCCCAACCCCCAGGGCGGCTCAGCCCCAGCATTTT
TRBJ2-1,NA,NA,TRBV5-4,CASSLGAGASYNEQFF,TGTGCCAGCAGCTTGGGGGCGGGGGCATCCTACAATGAGCAGTTCTTC
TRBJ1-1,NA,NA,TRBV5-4,CASSLRPMNTEAFF,TGTGCCAGCAGCTTGCGACCTATGAACACTGAAGCTTTCTTT
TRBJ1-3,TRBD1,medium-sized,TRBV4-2,CASTGAGGEGNTIYF,TGTGCCAGCACAGGGGCAGGGGGAGAAGGAAACACCATATATTTT
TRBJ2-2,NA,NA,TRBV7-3,CASSLTGTLTGELFF,TGTGCCAGCAGCTTAACCGGGACACTTACCGGGGAGCTGTTTTTT
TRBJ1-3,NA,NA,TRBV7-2,CASTRINSGNTIYF,TGTGCCAGCACTCGCATCAACTCTGGAAACACCATATATTTT
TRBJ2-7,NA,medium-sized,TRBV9,CASSPRRERDEQYF,TGTGCCAGCAGCCCCCGTCGGGAGAGGGACGAGCAGTACTTC
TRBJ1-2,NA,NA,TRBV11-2,CASSIGQLDGYTF,TGTGCCAGCAGCATAGGACAGTTAGATGGCTACACCTTC
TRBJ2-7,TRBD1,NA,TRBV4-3,CASSRYSGQGAYEQYF,TGCGCCAGCAGCCGATATTCGGGACAGGGGGCCTACGAGCAGTACTTC
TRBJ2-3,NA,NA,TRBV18,CASSPTSSSTDTQYF,TGTGCCAGCTCACCGACTAGTTCTAGCACAGATACGCAGTATTTT
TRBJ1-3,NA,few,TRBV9,CASSRGTGAGNTIYF,TGTGCCAGCAGCAGAGGGACGGGGGCTGGAAACACCATATATTTT
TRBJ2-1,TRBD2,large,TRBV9,CASSVVTSGSLNEQFF,TGTGCCAGCAGCGTAGTAACTAGCGGGAGTTTGAATGAGCAGTTCTTC
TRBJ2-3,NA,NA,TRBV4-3,CASSQELGGGHPSDTQYF,TGCGCCAGCAGCCAAGAATTAGGCGGCGGACACCCCTCAGATACGCAGTATTTT
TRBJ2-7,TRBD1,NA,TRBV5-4,CASSPQGAYEQYF,TGTGCCAGCAGCCCCCAGGGGGCCTACGAGCAGTACTTC
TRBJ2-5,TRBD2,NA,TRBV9,CASSLGLAGGETQYF,TGTGCCAGCAGCTTAGGACTAGCGGGAGGGGAGACCCAGTACTTC
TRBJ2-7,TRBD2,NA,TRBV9,CASSVGGGGGPYEQYF,TGTGCCAGCAGCGTAGGAGGTGGGGGGGGACCCTACGAGCAGTACTTC
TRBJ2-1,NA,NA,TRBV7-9,CASSSGGWGYNEQFF,TGTGCCAGCAGTTCAGGGGGGTGGGGCTACAATGAGCAGTTCTTC
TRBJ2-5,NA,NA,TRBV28,CASSSSVGQYF,TGTGCCAGCAGTTCCTCAGTCGGCCAGTACTTC
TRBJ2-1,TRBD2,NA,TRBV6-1,CASSELAGSYNEQFF,TGTGCCAGCAGTGAACTAGCGGGCTCCTACAATGAGCAGTTCTTC
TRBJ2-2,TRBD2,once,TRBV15,CATSRREGPFTGELFF,TGTGCCACCAGCAGGCGGGAGGGACCCTTCACCGGGGAGCTGTTTTTT
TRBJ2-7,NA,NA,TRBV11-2,CASSLDRNRAYEQYF,TGTGCCAGCAGCTTAGATCGAAACAGGGCCTACGAGCAGTACTTC
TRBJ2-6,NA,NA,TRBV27,CASSLLVQQTF,TGTGCCAGCAGTTTATTGGTACAGCAGACTTTC
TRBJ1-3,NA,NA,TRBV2,CASSSLSPRIVAGNTIYF,TGTGCCAGCAGTTCCCTTAGTCCCAGAATAGTGGCTGGAAACACCATATATTTT
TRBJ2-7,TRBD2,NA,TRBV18,CASSPSSGGSYEQYF,TGTGCCAGCTCACCATCTAGCGGAGGATCCTACGAGCAGTACTTC
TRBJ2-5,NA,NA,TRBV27,CASSLRQPPYQETQYF,TGTGCCAGCAGTTTAAGACAGCCGCCTTACCAAGAGACCCAGTACTTC
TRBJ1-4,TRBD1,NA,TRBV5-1,CASSLDGTQGGKLFF,TGCGCCAGCAGCTTGGACGGTACTCAGGGGGGAAAACTGTTTTTT
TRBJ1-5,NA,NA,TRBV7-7,CASSSQGTLQHF,TGTGCTAGCAGCTCCCAGGGGACCCTACAGCATTTT
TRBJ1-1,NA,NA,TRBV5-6,CASSTVGSAEAFF,TGTGCCAGCAGTACGGTGGGGAGTGCTGAAGCTTTCTTT
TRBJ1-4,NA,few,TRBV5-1,CASSLVSRVGEKLFF,TGCGCCAGCAGCTTGGTTAGCAGGGTTGGCGAAAAACTGTTTTTT
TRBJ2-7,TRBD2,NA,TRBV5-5,CASSLSRGAYEQYF,TGTGCCAGCAGCTTGAGTCGGGGGGCCTACGAGCAGTACTTC
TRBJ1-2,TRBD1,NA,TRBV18,CASSPTGQAINYGYTF,TGTGCCAGCTCACCAACGGGACAGGCGATTAACTATGGCTACACCTTC